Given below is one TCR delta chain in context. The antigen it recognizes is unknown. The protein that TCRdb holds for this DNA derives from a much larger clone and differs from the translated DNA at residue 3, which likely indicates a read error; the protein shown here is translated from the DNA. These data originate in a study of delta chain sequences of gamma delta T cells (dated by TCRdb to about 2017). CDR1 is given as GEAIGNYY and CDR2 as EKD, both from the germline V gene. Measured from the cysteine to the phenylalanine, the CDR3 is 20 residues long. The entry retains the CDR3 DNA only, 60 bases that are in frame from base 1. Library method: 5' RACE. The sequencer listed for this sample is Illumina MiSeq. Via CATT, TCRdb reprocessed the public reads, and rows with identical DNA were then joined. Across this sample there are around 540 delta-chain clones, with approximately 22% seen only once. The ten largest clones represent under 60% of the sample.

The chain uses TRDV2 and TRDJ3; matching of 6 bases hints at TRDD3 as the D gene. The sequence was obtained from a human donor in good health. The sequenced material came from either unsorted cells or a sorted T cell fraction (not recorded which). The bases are TGTGCCCGTGACACCGTTAACCCTGGGGACCTTTCCTGGGACACCCGACAGATGTTTTTC. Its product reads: CARDTVNPGDLSWDTRQMFF.